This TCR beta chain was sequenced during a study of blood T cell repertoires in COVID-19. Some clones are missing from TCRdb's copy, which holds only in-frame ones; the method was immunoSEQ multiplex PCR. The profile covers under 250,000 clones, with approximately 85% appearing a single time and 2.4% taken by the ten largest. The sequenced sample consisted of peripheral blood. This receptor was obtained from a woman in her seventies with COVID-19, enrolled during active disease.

The CDR3 loop reads CASSPHGQASSYEQYF. Here the CDR3 DNA reads TGTGCCAGCAGCCCCCATGGACAGGCTAGCTCCTACGAGCAGTACTTC. The chain combines TRBV9 with TRBJ2-7; 7 bases line up with TRBD1. CDR3 size: 16 residues. With V trimmed by 4 bases and J by 0 bases, 10 bases remained unmatched. The germline CDR1 and CDR2 sequences are SGDLS and YYNGEE.